This T cell receptor (beta chain) was recovered during a study of molecular identifiers for immune sequencing clone quantification. Study at large: Replicate RNA came from 20,000 or 100,000 naive CD8 cells and was split five ways, and four parts were sequenced.

Regarding the study as a whole: Jurkat TCR RNA from one cell was spiked into approximately 1 million naive cells, and it was reportedly detectable there.

Bulk TCR libraries used previously described methods and listed TCR primers. From the PCR reads, TCRdb called clonotypes with MiXCR, one entry per CDR3 protein. This sample has about 330,000 distinct CDR3 sequences, with 24% found just once. This clonotype was picked up many times. Its antigen remains unknown. The CDR3 runs 15 residues. Germline V lookup: CDR1 SEHNR, CDR2 FQNEAQ (reference sequence). The ends were cut back, 4 bases at V and 2 bases at J, with 12 bases in the middle. This sequence originates from a human donor in good health. Some libraries in this study had Jurkat cell RNA spiked in. Sample: naive CD8+ T cells from blood, with Jurkat cell RNA spiked in. Subset reported: FACS-sorted CD8+CD4-CCR7+CD45RA+ naive T cells. The rearrangement uses TRBV7-9 and TRBJ1-5; no clear D. CDR3 protein: CASSSAVVGNQPQHF. CDR3 DNA: TGTGCCAGCAGCTCCGCCGTGGTTGGCAATCAGCCCCAGCATTTT.